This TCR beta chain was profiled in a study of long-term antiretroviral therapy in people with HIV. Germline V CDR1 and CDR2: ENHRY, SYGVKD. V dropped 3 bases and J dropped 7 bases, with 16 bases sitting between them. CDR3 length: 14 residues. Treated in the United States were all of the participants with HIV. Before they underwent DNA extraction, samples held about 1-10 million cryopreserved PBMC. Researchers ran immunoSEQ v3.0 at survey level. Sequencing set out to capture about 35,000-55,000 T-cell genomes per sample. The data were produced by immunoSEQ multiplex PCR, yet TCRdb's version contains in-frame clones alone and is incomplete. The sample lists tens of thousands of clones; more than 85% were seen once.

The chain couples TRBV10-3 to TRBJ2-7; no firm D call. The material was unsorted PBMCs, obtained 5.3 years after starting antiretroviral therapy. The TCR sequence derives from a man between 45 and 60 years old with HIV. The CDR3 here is CAISDRSTPGEQYF. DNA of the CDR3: TGTGCCATCAGTGACAGGTCCACCCCCGGGGAGCAGTACTTC.